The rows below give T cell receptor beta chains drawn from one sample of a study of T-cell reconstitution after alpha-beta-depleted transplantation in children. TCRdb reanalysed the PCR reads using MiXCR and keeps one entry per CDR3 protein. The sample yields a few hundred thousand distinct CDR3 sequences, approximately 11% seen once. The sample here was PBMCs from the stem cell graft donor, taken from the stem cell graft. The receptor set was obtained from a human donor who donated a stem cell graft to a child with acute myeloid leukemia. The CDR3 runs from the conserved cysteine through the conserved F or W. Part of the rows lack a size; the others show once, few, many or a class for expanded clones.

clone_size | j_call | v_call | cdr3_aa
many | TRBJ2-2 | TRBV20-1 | CSARVFSGGRNTGELFF
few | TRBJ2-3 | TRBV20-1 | CSARDWRARTDTQYF
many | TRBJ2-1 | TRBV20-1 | CSATGGSYNEQFF
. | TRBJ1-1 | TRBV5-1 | CASSLWQGQFLNTEAFF
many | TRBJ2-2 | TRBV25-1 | CASSALSSGELFF
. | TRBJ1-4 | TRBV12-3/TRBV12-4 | CASSGQVREKLFF
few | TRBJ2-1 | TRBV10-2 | CASSDPYLAYNEQFF
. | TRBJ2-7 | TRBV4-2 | CASSQQTGTSGSYEQYF
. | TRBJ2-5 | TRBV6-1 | CASWDRGMEETQYF
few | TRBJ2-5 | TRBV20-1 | CSAAGGGVETQYF
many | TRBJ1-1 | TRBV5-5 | CASRPGTGGWMNTEAFF
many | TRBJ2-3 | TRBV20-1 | CSAGTGSTDTQYF
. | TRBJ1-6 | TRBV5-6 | CASSAGDKGAVPLHF
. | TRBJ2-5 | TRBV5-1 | CASSLEQGPGSGETQYF
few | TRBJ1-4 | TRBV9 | CASSDGGGRGDEKLFF
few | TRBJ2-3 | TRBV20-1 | CSARGVDSSTDTQYF
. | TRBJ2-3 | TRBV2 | CASSVSGYRTDTQYF
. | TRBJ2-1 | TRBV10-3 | CAINERESDEQFF
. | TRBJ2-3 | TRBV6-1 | CASAPKGVGTDTQYF
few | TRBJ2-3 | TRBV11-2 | CASSRRGLLSTDTQYF
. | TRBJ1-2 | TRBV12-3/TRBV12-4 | CASSFGGDGYTF
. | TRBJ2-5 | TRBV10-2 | CASSFYQGFQETQYF
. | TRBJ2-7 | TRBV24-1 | CATSLAGGGAYEQYF
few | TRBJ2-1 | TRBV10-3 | CAISETGQGTYNEQFF
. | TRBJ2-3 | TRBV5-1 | CASSWDGLADGTDTQYF
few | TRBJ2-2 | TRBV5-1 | CASSLAVTRTGELFF
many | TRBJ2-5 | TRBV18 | CASSPKTRVETQYF
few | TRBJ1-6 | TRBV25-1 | CASSEAGQNSPLHF
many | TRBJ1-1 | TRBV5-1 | CASSLVGQGTTEAFF
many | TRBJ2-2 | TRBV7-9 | CASSFIGRGHAGELFF
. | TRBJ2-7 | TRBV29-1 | CSVEGTATNPYEQYF
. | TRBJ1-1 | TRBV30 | CAWSVPPGQEKAFF
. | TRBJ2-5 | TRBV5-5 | CASSGWGAGETQYF
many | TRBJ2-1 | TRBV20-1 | CSALIGAYNEQFF
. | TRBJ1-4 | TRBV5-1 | CASSLGQGNNEKLFF
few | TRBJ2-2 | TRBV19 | CASSPTGTTGELFF
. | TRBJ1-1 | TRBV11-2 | CASSLFQGSGTQAFF
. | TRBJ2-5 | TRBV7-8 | CASNPRVGMETQYF
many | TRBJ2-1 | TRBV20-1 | CSARSGTSGGEQFF
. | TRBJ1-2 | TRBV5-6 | CASSLGVGQPYTF
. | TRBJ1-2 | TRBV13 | CASSLGLGRGGNAGYTF
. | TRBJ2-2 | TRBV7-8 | CASSPFFGQGTAGELFF
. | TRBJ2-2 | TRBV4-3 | CASSQDWAGGTGELFF
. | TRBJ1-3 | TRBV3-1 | CASSQVGRSGNTIYF
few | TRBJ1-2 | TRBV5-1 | CASSLSGADHYGYTF
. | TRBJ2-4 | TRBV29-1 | CSVAHGGNIQYF
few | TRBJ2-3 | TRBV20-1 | CSARATGGTDTQYF
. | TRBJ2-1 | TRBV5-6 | CASSLVQGGYNEQFF
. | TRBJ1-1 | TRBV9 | CASSVGVGQGDTEAFF
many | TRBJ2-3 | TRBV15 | CATSRGERPDTQYF
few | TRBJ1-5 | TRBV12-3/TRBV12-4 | CASSLETRTTAQHF
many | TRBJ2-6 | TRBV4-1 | CASSPLGSGANVLTF
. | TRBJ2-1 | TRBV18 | CASQSGGSSNEQFF